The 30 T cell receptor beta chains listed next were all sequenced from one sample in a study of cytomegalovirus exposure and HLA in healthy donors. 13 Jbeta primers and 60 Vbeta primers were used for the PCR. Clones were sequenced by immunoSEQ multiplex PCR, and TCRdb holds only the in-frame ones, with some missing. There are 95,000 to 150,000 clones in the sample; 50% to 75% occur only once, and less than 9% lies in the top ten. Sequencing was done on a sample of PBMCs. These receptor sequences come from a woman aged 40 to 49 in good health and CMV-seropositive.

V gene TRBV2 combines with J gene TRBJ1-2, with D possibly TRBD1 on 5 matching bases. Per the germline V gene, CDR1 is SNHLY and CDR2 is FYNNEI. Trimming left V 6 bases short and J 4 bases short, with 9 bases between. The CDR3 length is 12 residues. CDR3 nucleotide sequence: TGTGCCAGCAGCCTACAGGTCTATGGCTACACCTTC. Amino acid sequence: CASSLQVYGYTF. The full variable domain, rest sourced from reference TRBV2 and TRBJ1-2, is EPEVTQTPSHQVTQMGQEVILRCVPISNHLYFYWYRQILGQKVEFLVSFYNNEISEKSEIFDDQFSVERPDGSNFTLKIRSTKLEDSAMYFCASSLQVYGYTFGSGTRLTVV.

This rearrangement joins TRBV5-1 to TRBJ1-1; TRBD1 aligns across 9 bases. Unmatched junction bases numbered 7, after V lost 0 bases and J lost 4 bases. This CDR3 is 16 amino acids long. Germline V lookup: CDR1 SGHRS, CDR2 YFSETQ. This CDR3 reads CASSLVQGAGGTEAFF. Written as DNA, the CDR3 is TGCGCCAGCAGCTTGGTACAGGGGGCTGGTGGCACTGAAGCTTTCTTT.

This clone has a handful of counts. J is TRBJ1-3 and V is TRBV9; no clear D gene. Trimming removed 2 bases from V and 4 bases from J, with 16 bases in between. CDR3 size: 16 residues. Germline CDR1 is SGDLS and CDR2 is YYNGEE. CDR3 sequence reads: CASSVLDSWTGNTIYF. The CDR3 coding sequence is TGTGCCAGCAGCGTTCTGGACTCCTGGACCGGAAACACCATATATTTT.

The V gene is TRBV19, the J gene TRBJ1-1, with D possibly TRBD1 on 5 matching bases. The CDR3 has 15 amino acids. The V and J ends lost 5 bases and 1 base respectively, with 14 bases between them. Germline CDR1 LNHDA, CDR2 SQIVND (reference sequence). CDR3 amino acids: CASSFETATNTEAFF. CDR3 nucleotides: TGTGCCAGTAGTTTCGAGACAGCTACGAACACTGAAGCTTTCTTT.

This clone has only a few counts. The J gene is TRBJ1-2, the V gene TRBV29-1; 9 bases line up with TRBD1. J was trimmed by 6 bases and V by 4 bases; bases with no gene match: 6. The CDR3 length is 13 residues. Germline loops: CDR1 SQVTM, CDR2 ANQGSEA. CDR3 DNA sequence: TGCAGCGTTGGGACAGGGGTTAGTAATGGCTACACCTTC. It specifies CSVGTGVSNGYTF.

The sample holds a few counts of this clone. The CDR3 bases are TGTGCCAGCAGCGCCCACAGGGGGGGGTCACCCCCTGAAGCTTTCTTT. Amino acid sequence: CASSAHRGGSPPEAFF. The chain has TRBV7-6 and TRBJ1-1, with TRBD1 matching 8 bases. Germline V gene sequence: CDR1 SGHVS, CDR2 FNYEAQ. V trimming: 5 bases; J trimming: 6 bases; junction bases outside the gene matches: 14. This CDR3 contains 16 residues.

CDR3 coding DNA: TGCGCCAGCAGCCTCGACTATCAGAAGACCCAGTACTTC. It encodes CASSLDYQKTQYF. J is TRBJ2-5 and V is TRBV5-1; D perhaps matches TRBD2 (5 bases). Trimming shortened V by 4 bases and J by 6 bases, and 13 bases separated the two germline ends. There are 13 residues in the CDR3. CDR1 SGHRS and CDR2 YFSETQ come from the germline V gene.

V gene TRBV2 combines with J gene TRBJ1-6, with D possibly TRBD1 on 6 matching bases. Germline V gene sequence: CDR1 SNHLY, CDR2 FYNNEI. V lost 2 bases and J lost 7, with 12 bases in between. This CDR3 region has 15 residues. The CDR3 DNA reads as TGTGCCAGCAGTGAATCGTCAGGGACAAATTCACCCCTCCACTTT. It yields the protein CASSESSGTNSPLHF.

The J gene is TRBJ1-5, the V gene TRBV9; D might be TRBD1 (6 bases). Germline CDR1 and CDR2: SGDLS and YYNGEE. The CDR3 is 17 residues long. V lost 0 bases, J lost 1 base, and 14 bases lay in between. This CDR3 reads CASSVGPGDWSNQPQHF. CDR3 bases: TGTGCCAGCAGCGTAGGGCCAGGGGATTGGAGCAATCAGCCCCAGCATTTT.

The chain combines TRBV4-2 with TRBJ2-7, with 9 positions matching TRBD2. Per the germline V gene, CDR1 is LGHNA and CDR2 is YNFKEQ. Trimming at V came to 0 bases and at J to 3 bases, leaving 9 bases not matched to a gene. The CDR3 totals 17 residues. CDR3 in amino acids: CASSQDPAGGLLYEQYF. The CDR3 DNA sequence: TGTGCCAGCAGCCAAGATCCTGCGGGAGGGCTCCTCTACGAGCAGTACTTC.

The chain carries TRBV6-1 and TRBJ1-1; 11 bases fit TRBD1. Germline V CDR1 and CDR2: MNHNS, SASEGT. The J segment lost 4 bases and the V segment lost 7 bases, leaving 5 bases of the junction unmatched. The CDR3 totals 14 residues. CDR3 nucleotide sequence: TGTGCCAGCAACTTGGGACAGGGGGGCACTGAAGCTTTCTTT. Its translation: CASNLGQGGTEAFF.

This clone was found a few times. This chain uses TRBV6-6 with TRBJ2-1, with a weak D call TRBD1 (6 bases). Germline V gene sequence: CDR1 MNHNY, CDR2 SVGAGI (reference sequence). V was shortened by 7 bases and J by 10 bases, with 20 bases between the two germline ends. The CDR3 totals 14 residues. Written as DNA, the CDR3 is TGTGCCAGCATTCCCTACAGGGACCGGGGAGAGCAGTTCTTC. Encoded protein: CASIPYRDRGEQFF.

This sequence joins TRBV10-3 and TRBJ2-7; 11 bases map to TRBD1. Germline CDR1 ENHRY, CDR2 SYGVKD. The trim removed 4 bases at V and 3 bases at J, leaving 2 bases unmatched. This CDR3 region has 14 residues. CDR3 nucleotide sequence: TGTGCCATCAGTGGGGGACAGGGGGGCTACGAGCAGTACTTC. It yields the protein CAISGGQGGYEQYF.

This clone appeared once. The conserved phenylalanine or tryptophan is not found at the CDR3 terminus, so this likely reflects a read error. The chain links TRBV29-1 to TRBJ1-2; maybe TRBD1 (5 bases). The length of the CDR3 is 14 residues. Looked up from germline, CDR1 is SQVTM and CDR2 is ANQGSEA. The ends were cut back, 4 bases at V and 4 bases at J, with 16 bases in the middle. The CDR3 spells CSVGSGAKGYGYTS. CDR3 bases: TGCAGCGTTGGGAGCGGGGCAAAAGGCTATGGCTACACCTCC.

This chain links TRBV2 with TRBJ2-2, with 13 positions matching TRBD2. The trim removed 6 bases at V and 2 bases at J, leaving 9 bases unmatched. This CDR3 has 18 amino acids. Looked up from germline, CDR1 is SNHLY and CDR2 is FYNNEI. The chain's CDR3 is CASRRLAGGALNTGELFF. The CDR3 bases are TGTGCCAGCAGACGACTAGCGGGAGGCGCCTTAAACACCGGGGAGCTGTTTTTT.

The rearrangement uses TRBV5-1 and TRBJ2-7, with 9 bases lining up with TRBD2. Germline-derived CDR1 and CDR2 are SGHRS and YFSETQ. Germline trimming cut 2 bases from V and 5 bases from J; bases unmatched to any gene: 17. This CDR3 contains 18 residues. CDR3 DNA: TGCGCCAGCAGCTTAGTGGGTGGACAAGCGGGAGGTACCCACGAGCAGTACTTC. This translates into CASSLVGGQAGGTHEQYF.

Here the CDR3 reads CASSQAAGGKETQYF. As DNA, the CDR3 is TGTGCCAGCAGCCAAGCGGCGGGGGGGAAAGAGACCCAGTACTTC. The chain employs TRBV14 and TRBJ2-5, with 9 bases matching TRBD2. The CDR3 loop spans 15 amino acids. Trimming removed 1 base from V and 3 bases from J; junction bases left unmatched: 3. The germline V gene encodes CDR1 SGHDN and CDR2 FVKESK. Complete variable domain (other parts from reference TRBV14 and TRBJ2-5): EAGVTQFPSHSVIEKGQTVTLRCDPISGHDNLYWYRRVMGKEIKFLLHFVKESKQDESGMPNNRFLAERTGGTYSTLKVQPAELEDSGVYFCASSQAAGGKETQYFGPGTRLLVL.

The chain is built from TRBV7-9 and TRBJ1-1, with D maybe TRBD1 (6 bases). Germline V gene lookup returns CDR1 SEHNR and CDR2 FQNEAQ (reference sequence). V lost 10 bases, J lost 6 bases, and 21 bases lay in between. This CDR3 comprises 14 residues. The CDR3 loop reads CATPGGPNRAEAFF. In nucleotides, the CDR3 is TGTGCCACCCCGGGGGGGCCGAATCGTGCTGAAGCTTTCTTT.

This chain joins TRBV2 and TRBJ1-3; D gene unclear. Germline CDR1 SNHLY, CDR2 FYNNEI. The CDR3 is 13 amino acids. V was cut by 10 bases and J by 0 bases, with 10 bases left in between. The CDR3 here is CAIYPFSGNTIYF. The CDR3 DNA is TGTGCCATTTATCCGTTCTCTGGAAACACCATATATTTT.

The CDR3 reads CASSGRDRGGYTF. CDR3 coding DNA: TGTGCCAGCAGTGGGAGGGACAGGGGCGGCTACACCTTC. The chain is built from TRBV6-1 and TRBJ1-2; TRBD1 aligns across 10 bases. With 4 bases clipped from V and 8 bases from J, the junction kept 4 bases outside the gene matches. CDR3 size: 13 residues. Per the germline V gene, CDR1 is MNHNS and CDR2 is SASEGT.

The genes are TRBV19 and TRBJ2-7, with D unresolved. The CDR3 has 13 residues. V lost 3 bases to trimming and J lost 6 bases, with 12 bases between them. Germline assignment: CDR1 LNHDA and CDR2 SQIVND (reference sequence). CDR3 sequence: CASSIKAIGEQYF. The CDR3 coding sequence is TGTGCCAGTAGTATTAAAGCTATCGGCGAGCAGTACTTC.

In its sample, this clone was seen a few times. The CDR3: CASSEGGGGYSNQPQHF. DNA for the CDR3: TGTGCCAGCAGTGAGGGAGGGGGAGGTTATAGCAATCAGCCCCAGCATTTT. V and J are TRBV2 and TRBJ1-5, with D tentatively TRBD1 (6 bases). Germline V gene lookup returns CDR1 SNHLY and CDR2 FYNNEI. The CDR3 sequence is 17 residues long. Between the trimmed V and J ends, which lost 3 bases and 0 bases, there was a span of 15 bases.

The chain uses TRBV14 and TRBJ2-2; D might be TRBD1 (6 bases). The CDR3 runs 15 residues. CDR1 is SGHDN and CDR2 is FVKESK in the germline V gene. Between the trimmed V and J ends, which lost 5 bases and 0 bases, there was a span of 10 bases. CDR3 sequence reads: CASSWGHPNTGELFF. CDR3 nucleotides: TGTGCCAGCAGCTGGGGACACCCGAACACCGGGGAGCTGTTTTTT.

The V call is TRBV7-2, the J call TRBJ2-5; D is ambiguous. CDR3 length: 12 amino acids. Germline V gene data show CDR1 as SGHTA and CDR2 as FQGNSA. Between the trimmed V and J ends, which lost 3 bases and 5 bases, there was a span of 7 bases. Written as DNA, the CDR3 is TGTGCCAGCAGCTTCCCGGGTGAGACCCAGTACTTC. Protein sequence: CASSFPGETQYF.

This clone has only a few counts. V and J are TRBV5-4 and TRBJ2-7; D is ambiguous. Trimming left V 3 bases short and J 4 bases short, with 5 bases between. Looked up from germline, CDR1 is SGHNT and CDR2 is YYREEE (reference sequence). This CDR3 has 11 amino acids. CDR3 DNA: TGTGCCAGCAGCTCCTTTTACGAGCAGTACTTC. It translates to CASSSFYEQYF.

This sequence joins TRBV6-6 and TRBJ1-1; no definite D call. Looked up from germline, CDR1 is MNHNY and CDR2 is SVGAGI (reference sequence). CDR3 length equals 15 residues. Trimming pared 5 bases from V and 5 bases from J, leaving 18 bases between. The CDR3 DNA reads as TGTGCCAGCAGTCCTAGATTATCCCCCGGGACTGAAGCTTTCTTT. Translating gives CASSPRLSPGTEAFF.

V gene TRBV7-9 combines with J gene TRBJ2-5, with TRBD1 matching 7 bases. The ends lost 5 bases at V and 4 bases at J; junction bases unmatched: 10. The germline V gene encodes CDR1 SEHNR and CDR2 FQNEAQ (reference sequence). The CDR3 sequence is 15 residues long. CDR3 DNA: TGTGCCAGCAGCCCTCTCGACAGGGCAAGAGAGACCCAGTACTTC. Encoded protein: CASSPLDRARETQYF.

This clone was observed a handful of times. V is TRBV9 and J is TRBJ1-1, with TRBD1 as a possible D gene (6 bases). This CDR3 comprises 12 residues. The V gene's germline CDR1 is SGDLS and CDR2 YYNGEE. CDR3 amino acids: CGRNDEGDMAFF. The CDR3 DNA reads TGTGGGCGAAACGATGAGGGGGATATGGCTTTCTTT.

Here the CDR3 reads CASSEPSGRGGYNEQFF. Written as DNA, the CDR3 is TGTGCCAGCAGTGAGCCTAGCGGGAGGGGGGGCTACAATGAGCAGTTCTTC. The chain recombines TRBV2 with TRBJ2-1; 12 bases map to TRBD2. The germline gives CDR1 SNHLY, CDR2 FYNNEI. Trimming cost V 3 bases and J 3 bases; bases outside gene matches: 6. The CDR3 is 17 residues long. Combining the CDR3 with reference TRBV2 and TRBJ2-1 gives the whole variable domain EPEVTQTPSHQVTQMGQEVILRCVPISNHLYFYWYRQILGQKVEFLVSFYNNEISEKSEIFDDQFSVERPDGSNFTLKIRSTKLEDSAMYFCASSEPSGRGGYNEQFFGPGTRLTVL.

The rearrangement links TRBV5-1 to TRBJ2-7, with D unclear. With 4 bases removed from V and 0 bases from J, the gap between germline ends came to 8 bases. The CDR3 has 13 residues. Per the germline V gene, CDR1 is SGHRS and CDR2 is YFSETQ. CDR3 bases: TGCGCCAGCAGCAATCCCTACTCCTACGAGCAGTACTTC. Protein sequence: CASSNPYSYEQYF.